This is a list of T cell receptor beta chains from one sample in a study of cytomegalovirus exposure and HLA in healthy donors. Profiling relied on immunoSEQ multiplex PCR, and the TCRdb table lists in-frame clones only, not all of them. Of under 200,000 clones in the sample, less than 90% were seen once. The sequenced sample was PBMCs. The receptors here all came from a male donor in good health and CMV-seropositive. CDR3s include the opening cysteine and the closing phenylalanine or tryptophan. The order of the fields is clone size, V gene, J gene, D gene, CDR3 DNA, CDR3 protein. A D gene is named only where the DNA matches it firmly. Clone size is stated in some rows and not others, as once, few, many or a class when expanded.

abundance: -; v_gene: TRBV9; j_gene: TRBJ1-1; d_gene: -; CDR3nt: TGTGCCAGCAGCGTAGTCCATGAAGCTTTCTTT; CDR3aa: CASSVVHEAFF
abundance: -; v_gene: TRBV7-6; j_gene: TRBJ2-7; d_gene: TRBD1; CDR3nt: TGTGCCAGCAGCTTAGCCAAGACAGGGTCCGGCGAGCAGTACTTC; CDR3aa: CASSLAKTGSGEQYF
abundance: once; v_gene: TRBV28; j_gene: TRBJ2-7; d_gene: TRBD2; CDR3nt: TGTGCCAGCAGTTTAGAGCCTAGCGGACACTACGAGCAGTACTTC; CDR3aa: CASSLEPSGHYEQYF
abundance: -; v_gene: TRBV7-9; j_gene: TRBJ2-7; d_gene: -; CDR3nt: TGTGCCACTGGGCAGGGTGCTACCTACGAGCAGTACTTC; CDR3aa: CATGQGATYEQYF
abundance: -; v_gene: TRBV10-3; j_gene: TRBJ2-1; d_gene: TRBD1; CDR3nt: TGTGCCATCAGTGAAAAACAGGGGGCCGATGAGCAGTTCTTC; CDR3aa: CAISEKQGADEQFF
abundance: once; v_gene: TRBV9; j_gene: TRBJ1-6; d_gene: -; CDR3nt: TGTGCCAGCAGCCGAAGGCAAACTAATAATTCACCCCTCCACTTT; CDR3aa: CASSRRQTNNSPLHF
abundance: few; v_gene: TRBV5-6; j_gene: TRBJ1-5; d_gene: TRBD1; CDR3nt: TGTGCCAGCAGCATCAGGGGGCTTGGCAATCAGCCCCAGCATTTT; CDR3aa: CASSIRGLGNQPQHF
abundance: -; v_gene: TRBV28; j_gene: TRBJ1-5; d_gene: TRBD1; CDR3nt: TGTGCCAGCGGCTTCCGGCCGGGACAGGGGGGGAAATATAGCAATCAGCCCCAGCATTTT; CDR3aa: CASGFRPGQGGKYSNQPQHF
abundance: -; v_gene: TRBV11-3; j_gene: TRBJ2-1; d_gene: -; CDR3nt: TGTGCCAGCAGCTCTAGCCGACACTCCTACAATGAGCAGTTCTTC; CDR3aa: CASSSSRHSYNEQFF
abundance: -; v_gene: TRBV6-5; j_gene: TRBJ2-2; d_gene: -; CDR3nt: TGTGCCAGCAGAGACTGGGTAGCGACCGGGGAGCTGTTTTTT; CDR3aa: CASRDWVATGELFF
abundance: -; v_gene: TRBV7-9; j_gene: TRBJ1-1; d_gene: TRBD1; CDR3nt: TGTGCCAGCAGGGTCAGGGGGCAAGGCACTGAAGCTTTCTTT; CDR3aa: CASRVRGQGTEAFF
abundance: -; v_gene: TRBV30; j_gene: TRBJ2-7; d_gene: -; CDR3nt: TGTGCCTGGAGTGTACAGGGAGGGGGGTCCTACGAGCAGTACTTC; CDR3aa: CAWSVQGGGSYEQYF
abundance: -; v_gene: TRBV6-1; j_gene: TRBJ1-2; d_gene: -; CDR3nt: TGTGCCAGCAGTGAAGCTCGCGGGGGCTACACCTTC; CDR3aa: CASSEARGGYTF
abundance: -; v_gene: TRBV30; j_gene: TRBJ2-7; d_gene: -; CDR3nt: TGTGCCTGGAGTCGCAAGAGTAACGAGCAGTACTTC; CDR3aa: CAWSRKSNEQYF
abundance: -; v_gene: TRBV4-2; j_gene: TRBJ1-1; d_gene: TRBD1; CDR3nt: TGTGCCAGCAGCTCTCAGGGGGCAGCCACTGAAGCTTTCTTT; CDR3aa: CASSSQGAATEAFF
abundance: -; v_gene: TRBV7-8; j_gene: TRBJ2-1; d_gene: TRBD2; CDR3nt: TGTGCCAGCAGCTTAAGAGCTAGCGGGGGGAACTACCCCTACAATGAGCAGTTCTTC; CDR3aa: CASSLRASGGNYPYNEQFF
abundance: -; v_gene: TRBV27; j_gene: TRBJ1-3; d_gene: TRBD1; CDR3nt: TGTGCCAGCAGTCCCGCCCAGGGACAGTCCAACACCATATATTTT; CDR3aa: CASSPAQGQSNTIYF
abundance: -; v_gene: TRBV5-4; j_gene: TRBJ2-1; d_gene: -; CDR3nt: TGTGCCAGCAGCTGGGAGAGGGACAATGAGCAGTTCTTC; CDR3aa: CASSWERDNEQFF